These T cell receptor beta chains were read from a single sample in a study of blood T cell repertoires in COVID-19. Produced via immunoSEQ multiplex PCR; TCRdb's table is partial and in-frame only. In the table there are approximately 240,000 clones, 65% to 85% of which are singletons. The sequenced sample was peripheral blood. The receptors here all came from a young woman who had recovered from COVID-19. Both conserved end residues are part of each CDR3. D genes are given only for firm matches. Rows give clone size only sometimes, using once, few, many, or a class for an expanded clone.

j_gene	abundance	d_gene	v_gene	CDR3nt	CDR3aa
TRBJ1-1	-	-	TRBV10-3	TGTGCCATCAGTGAGTCGACTTCAGCTCACTTCACTGAAGCTTTCTTT	CAISESTSAHFTEAFF
TRBJ1-5	-	TRBD1	TRBV30	TGTGCCTGGAGCCAGGGGGCAGGTCAGCCCCAGCATTTT	CAWSQGAGQPQHF
TRBJ2-7	once	-	TRBV18	TGTGCCAGCTCACCATACCCGGCAGAAGGGGCCTACGAGCAGTACTTC	CASSPYPAEGAYEQYF
TRBJ2-1	few	-	TRBV6-4	TGTGCCAGCAGTCCAACGGGAGAGGGCGATGAGCAGTTCTTC	CASSPTGEGDEQFF
TRBJ1-2	-	TRBD1	TRBV3-1/TRBV3-2	TGTGCCAGCAGCCAAGACAGGGGGTTCTATGGCTACACCTTC	CASSQDRGFYGYTF
TRBJ2-5	-	TRBD2	TRBV28	TGTGCCAGCAGTTTGCTGGGACTAGCGGGAGGGCCCCAAGAGACCCAGTACTTC	CASSLLGLAGGPQETQYF
TRBJ1-2	-	-	TRBV5-5	TGTGCCAGCAGCTTGGCAGGGCAGTACTATGGCTACACCTTC	CASSLAGQYYGYTF
TRBJ1-2	-	TRBD1	TRBV30	TGTGCCTGGAGTCCCCCGGGACAGGGAGGCTATGGCTACACCTTC	CAWSPPGQGGYGYTF
TRBJ2-5	-	TRBD2	TRBV10-3	TGTGCCATCAGTGGGACTAGCGGGAGTCCGGGGGGCCAAGAGACCCAGTACTTC	CAISGTSGSPGGQETQYF
TRBJ1-5	-	-	TRBV30	TGTGCCTGGAGTGCGGGGGAGGGTCAGCCCCAGCATTTT	CAWSAGEGQPQHF
TRBJ2-7	-	-	TRBV30	TGTGCCTGGAGTGACAGATCCTACGAGCAGTACTTC	CAWSDRSYEQYF
TRBJ2-5	-	-	TRBV9	TGTGCCAGCAGCCCCTTTGGGGGGAGAAGCCAAGAGACCCAGTACTTC	CASSPFGGRSQETQYF
TRBJ2-7	-	TRBD2	TRBV5-1	TGCGCCAGCAGCTTGGGGACTAGTCCGGCCGAGCAGTACTTC	CASSLGTSPAEQYF
TRBJ2-1	-	TRBD2	TRBV7-2	TGTGCCAGCAGCGTCACTAGCGGCTACAATGAGCAGTTCTTC	CASSVTSGYNEQFF
TRBJ2-7	-	-	TRBV6-5	TGTGCCAGCAGCCAAGGGGCCCTCTCCTACGAGCAGTACTTC	CASSQGALSYEQYF
TRBJ1-2	-	TRBD1	TRBV27	TGTGCCAGCAGTCAGAGACAGGGGCTGGGGTATGGCTACACCTTC	CASSQRQGLGYGYTF
TRBJ2-7	-	TRBD2	TRBV6-5	TGTGCCAGCAGTAGGACTAGCGGGAACTACGAGCAGTACTTC	CASSRTSGNYEQYF
TRBJ1-2	-	-	TRBV30	TGTGCCTGGAGGCAGGGTTTCGGCTATGGCTACACCTTC	CAWRQGFGYGYTF
TRBJ2-5	-	TRBD2	TRBV28	TGTGCCAGCAGAACTCGGGCTAGCGGGAGGCAAGAGACCCAGTACTTC	CASRTRASGRQETQYF
TRBJ2-7	-	-	TRBV5-6	TGTGCCAGCAGCGCGGGCTTCAGCTCCTCCGAGCAGTACTTC	CASSAGFSSSEQYF
TRBJ2-1	-	TRBD2	TRBV27	TGTGCCAGCAGTTTATTCGGACTAGCGGAATACAATGAGCAGTTCTTC	CASSLFGLAEYNEQFF
TRBJ1-2	few	-	TRBV7-9	TGTGCCAGCAGCCCTCGGACAGACGGAGCTAACTATGGCTACACCTTC	CASSPRTDGANYGYTF
TRBJ1-1	-	-	TRBV9	TGTGCCAGCAGCGTAACCCCACAGGGTGAAGCTTTCTTT	CASSVTPQGEAFF
TRBJ1-5	-	-	TRBV30	TGTGCCTGGAGTTCAGGAATCAATCAGCCCCAGCATTTT	CAWSSGINQPQHF
TRBJ1-2	-	-	TRBV14	TGTGCCAGCAGCCGGTCGTCCGGCTATGGCTACACCTTC	CASSRSSGYGYTF
TRBJ1-2	-	-	TRBV19	TGTGCCAGTAGTGTCGGCGGGTTGCACTATGGCTACACCTTC	CASSVGGLHYGYTF
TRBJ1-5	once	TRBD1	TRBV2	TGTGCCAGCAGTATCCAGGGGGAGGTTCAGCCCCAGCATTTT	CASSIQGEVQPQHF
TRBJ2-7	-	TRBD1	TRBV18	TGTGCCAGCTCTCCAAATGCGGACAGGGTGAGGTACGAGCAGTACTTC	CASSPNADRVRYEQYF
TRBJ2-2	few	-	TRBV25-1	TGTGCTAGAGTTTCGAACACCGGGGAGCTGTTTTTT	CARVSNTGELFF
TRBJ1-1	-	TRBD1	TRBV4-2	TGTGCCAGCAGTCTCGACATGGAGGGGGCTAGGACTGAAGCTTTCTTT	CASSLDMEGARTEAFF
TRBJ2-7	-	TRBD1	TRBV10-1	TGCGCCAGCAGTGAGAGAACAGGGGGCCAAGAAGAGCAGTACTTC	CASSERTGGQEEQYF
TRBJ1-2	-	-	TRBV6-5	TGTGCCAGCAGTTCCCAACAGGGATTACATGGCTACACCTTC	CASSSQQGLHGYTF
TRBJ1-4	-	-	TRBV9	TGTGCCAGCAGCCCACACAGGGTTGGGGAAAAACTGTTTTTT	CASSPHRVGEKLFF
TRBJ2-2	once	-	TRBV19	TGTGCCAGTAGTATATGGGGGCCCGGGGAGCTGTTTTTT	CASSIWGPGELFF
TRBJ1-4	few	-	TRBV19	TGTGCCAGTAGTATCGACACCGATGAAAAACTGTTTTTT	CASSIDTDEKLFF
TRBJ2-1	-	-	TRBV10-1	TGCGCCAGCAGCCCCACCCCCCAGGCTCGCCATGAGCAGTTCTTC	CASSPTPQARHEQFF
TRBJ1-1	-	TRBD1	TRBV5-5	TGTGCCAGCAGCTCCACTGGACAGGGGGCCGTGAACACTGAAGCTTTCTTT	CASSSTGQGAVNTEAFF
TRBJ1-1	-	-	TRBV19	TGTGCCACCGATCAGGGAACTGGCACTGAAGCTTTCTTT	CATDQGTGTEAFF
TRBJ2-2	once	TRBD2	TRBV11-2	TGTGCCAGCAGCTCCCGAGGGGCGGGGGACACCGGGGAGCTGTTTTTT	CASSSRGAGDTGELFF
TRBJ1-2	-	-	TRBV30	TGTGCCTGCACGACTGCTTTCTATGGCTACACCTTC	CACTTAFYGYTF
TRBJ1-2	-	TRBD1	TRBV5-1	TGCGCCAGCAGTCTCGGTCAGGGGGAATATGGCTACACCTTC	CASSLGQGEYGYTF
TRBJ2-7	-	-	TRBV30	TGTGCCTGGAGTGTTGTCAGGGTAGTCGAGCAGTACTTC	CAWSVVRVVEQYF
TRBJ2-3	-	-	TRBV29-1	TGCAGCGCGCCCCGGAGAGGTGCGCAGTATTTT	CSAPRRGAQYF
TRBJ1-4	few	-	TRBV5-5	TGTGCCAGCATCATGATTCCAGGGGTCCTATCTGAAAAACTGTTTTTT	CASIMIPGVLSEKLFF
TRBJ2-7	-	-	TRBV4-2	TGTGCCAGCAGCCAAGTGTCAGCGGAGTCCTCCTACGAGCAGTACTTC	CASSQVSAESSYEQYF
TRBJ1-3	-	-	TRBV5-1	TGCGCCAGCAGCTTGACAGGAGCCAGCTCTGGAAACACCATATATTTT	CASSLTGASSGNTIYF
TRBJ2-7	few	TRBD1	TRBV29-1	TGCAGCGTTGAAGATCCTGACAGGGGGTACTCCTACGAGCAGTACTTC	CSVEDPDRGYSYEQYF
TRBJ2-7	-	TRBD1	TRBV28	TGTGCCAGCATGCCGCGCTGGACAGGGGGCGAGCAGTACTTC	CASMPRWTGGEQYF
TRBJ2-7	once	-	TRBV11-2	TGTGCCAGCAGCTTAAGAACTAGTAAAGACGAGCAGTACTTC	CASSLRTSKDEQYF
TRBJ1-6	-	TRBD1	TRBV12-3/TRBV12-4	TGTGCCAGCAGTTTAGAGGGGGCTTCACCCCTCCACTTT	CASSLEGASPLHF
TRBJ1-1	once	TRBD1	TRBV27	TGTGCCAGCAGTTTTGCAGACAGGGGTACTGAAGCTTTCTTT	CASSFADRGTEAFF
TRBJ2-3	-	-	TRBV12-5	TGTGCTAGTGGTTTGCCCCGGGAGAGCCGCACAGATACGCAGTATTTT	CASGLPRESRTDTQYF
TRBJ1-6	-	-	TRBV2	TGTGCCAGCAGCATGGAGGGGTCACCCCTCCACTTT	CASSMEGSPLHF
TRBJ1-2	-	-	TRBV28	TGTGCCAGCCTTACCCCCGGCCTAGGTCGCGGCTACACCTTC	CASLTPGLGRGYTF
TRBJ1-4	-	-	TRBV5-4	TGTGCCAGCAGCTTGGACCCGTCGCGGCGGAATGAAAAACTGTTTTTT	CASSLDPSRRNEKLFF
TRBJ1-4	-	TRBD1	TRBV28	TGTGCCAGCAGTTTCCCCGGGACAGGGTTTGCTAATGAAAAACTGTTTTTT	CASSFPGTGFANEKLFF
TRBJ2-7	-	-	TRBV3-1/TRBV3-2	TGTGCCAGCAGCCAAGGTAACAGATACTACGAGCAGTACTTC	CASSQGNRYYEQYF